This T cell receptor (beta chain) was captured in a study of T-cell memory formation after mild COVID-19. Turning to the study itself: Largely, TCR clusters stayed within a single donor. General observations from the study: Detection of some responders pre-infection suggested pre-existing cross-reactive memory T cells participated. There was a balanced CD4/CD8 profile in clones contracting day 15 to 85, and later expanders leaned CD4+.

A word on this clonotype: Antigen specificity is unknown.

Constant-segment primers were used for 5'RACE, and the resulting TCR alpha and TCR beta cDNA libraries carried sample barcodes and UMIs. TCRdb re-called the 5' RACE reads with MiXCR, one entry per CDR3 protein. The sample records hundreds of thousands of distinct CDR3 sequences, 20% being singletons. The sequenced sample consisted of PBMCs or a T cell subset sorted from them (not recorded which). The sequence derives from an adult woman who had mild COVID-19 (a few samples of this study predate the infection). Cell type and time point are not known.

CDR3 sequence reads: CSARPNPGQGSISGANVLTF. As DNA, the CDR3 is TGCAGTGCTAGGCCCAACCCGGGACAGGGATCGATCTCTGGGGCCAACGTCCTGACTTTC. The chain couples TRBV20-1 to TRBJ2-6; 9 bases are a match to TRBD1. The CDR3 totals 20 residues. J lost 0 bases, V lost 3 bases, and 15 bases had no gene match. Germline CDR1 and CDR2: DFQATT and SNEGSKA (reference sequence).